Each of the 9 T cell receptor beta chains below was sequenced from the same sample in a study of CD8+ T cells in alopecia areata. Treatment in this sample: oral pan-JAK inhibitor, 5-10 mg twice daily. Extracted RNA was reverse transcribed into cDNA, the sequencing template. Repertoires were generated with immunoSEQ multiplex PCR, while TCRdb's copy carries only in-frame clones and drops some. The profile covers approximately 280,000 clones, with about 62% appearing a single time and about 1.7% taken by the ten largest. The sample here was CD4+ T cells sorted from blood, taken at week 24, from a patient treated with tofacitinib. The receptors stem from a human donor with alopecia areata.

The CDR3 spells CSVEAGPSGGQYNEQFF. CDR3 bases: TGCAGCGTTGAAGCCGGACCTAGCGGGGGGCAATACAATGAGCAGTTCTTC. This chain links TRBV29-1 with TRBJ2-1; 11 nucleotides match TRBD2. Germline lookup yields CDR1 SQVTM and CDR2 ANQGSEA. V dropped 1 base and J dropped 4; count of bases not matched to a gene: 9. CDR3 length: 17 amino acids.

This clone was counted between two and nine times. V and J are TRBV29-1 and TRBJ1-1; no firm D call. Trimming left V 8 bases short and J 0 bases short, with 10 bases between. The CDR3 is made up of 12 amino acids. Germline CDR1 is SQVTM and CDR2 is ANQGSEA. Here the CDR3 reads CSTGQMNTEAFF. As DNA, the CDR3 is TGCAGCACCGGGCAGATGAACACTGAAGCTTTCTTT.

The genes are TRBV6-5 and TRBJ1-2; D is undetermined. There are 13 residues in the CDR3. Germline-derived CDR1 and CDR2 are MNHEY and SVGAGI. The germline V and J ends were trimmed by 6 bases and 8 bases, with 16 bases remaining between them. This chain's CDR3 is CASSMDRYAGYTF. The CDR3 nucleotides are TGTGCCAGCAGCATGGACCGATATGCCGGCTACACCTTC.

This clone was counted between two and nine times. Other DNA sequences of this sample code for an identical CDR3. The rearrangement joins TRBV29-1 to TRBJ1-2; weak D call: TRBD1 (6 bases). V was clipped by 1 base and J by 1 base, with 7 bases between them. Germline V CDR1 and CDR2: SQVTM, ANQGSEA. The CDR3 is made up of 13 amino acids. The CDR3 region is CSVEGQDNYGYTF. CDR3 nucleotides: TGCAGCGTTGAAGGACAGGATAACTATGGCTACACCTTC.

The chain recombines TRBV27 with TRBJ2-7; 8 nucleotides line up with TRBD1. Looked up from germline, CDR1 is MNHEY and CDR2 is SMNVEV (reference sequence). This CDR3 contains 14 residues. The V and J ends lost 5 bases and 4 bases, in that order; junction bases with no gene match: 7. The CDR3 DNA is TGTGCCAGCAGTGAATCAGGGGGCCTATACGAGCAGTACTTC. Translating gives CASSESGGLYEQYF.

V is TRBV5-1 and J is TRBJ2-1; tentatively, D is TRBD1 (5 bases). With 7 bases removed from V and 8 bases from J, the gap between germline ends came to 19 bases. The CDR3 runs to 14 residues. The V gene's germline CDR1 is SGHRS and CDR2 YFSETQ. The CDR3 is CASRPQGVFHEQFF. The CDR3 DNA follows: TGCGCCAGCCGTCCCCAGGGTGTTTTCCATGAGCAGTTCTTC.

This clone was seen a few times. The chain couples TRBV4-3 to TRBJ2-5; possible D gene TRBD1, 5 bases. Germline V gene sequence: CDR1 LGHNA, CDR2 YSLEER. Trimming took off 4 bases at V and 6 bases at J, with 12 bases between the two ends. The CDR3 loop spans 13 amino acids. The DNA of the CDR3 is TGCGCCAGCAGCCCCGAATTGGGGCAGACCCAGTACTTC. It codes for CASSPELGQTQYF.

This chain links TRBV4-3 with TRBJ2-5, with a weak D call TRBD2 (5 bases). Germline V gives CDR1 LGHNA, CDR2 YSLEER. The CDR3 loop spans 13 amino acids. Trimming took off 8 bases at V and 2 bases at J, with 12 bases between the two ends. CDR3 coding DNA: TGCGCCAGCGGGAGACAACCTCAAGAGACCCAGTACTTC. Amino acid sequence: CASGRQPQETQYF.

V usage is TRBV4-1 and J usage is TRBJ2-5; 7 positions agree with TRBD2. The CDR3 is 16 residues long. V lost 1 base and J lost 4; bases outside the gene matches: 9. Germline-derived CDR1 and CDR2 are MGHRA and YSYEKL. CDR3 nucleotides: TGCGCCAGCAGCCAAGGGCGGGGAGGGGATCGAGAGACCCAGTACTTC. The encoded protein is CASSQGRGGDRETQYF.